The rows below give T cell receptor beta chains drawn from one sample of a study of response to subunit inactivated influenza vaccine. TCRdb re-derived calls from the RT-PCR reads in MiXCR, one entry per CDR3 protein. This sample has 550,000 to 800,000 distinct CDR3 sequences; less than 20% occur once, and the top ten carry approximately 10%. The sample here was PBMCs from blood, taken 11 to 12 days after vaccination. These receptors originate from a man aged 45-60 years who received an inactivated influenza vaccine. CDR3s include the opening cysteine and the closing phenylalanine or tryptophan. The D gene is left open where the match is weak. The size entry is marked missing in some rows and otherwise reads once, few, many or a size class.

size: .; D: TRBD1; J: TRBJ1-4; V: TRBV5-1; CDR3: CASSESTGKREKLFF; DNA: TGCGCCAGCAGCGAATCGACAGGGAAACGTGAAAAACTGTTTTTT
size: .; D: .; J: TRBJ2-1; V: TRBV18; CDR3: CASSPKIASSYNEQFF; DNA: TGTGCCAGCTCACCAAAGATAGCGAGCTCCTACAATGAGCAGTTCTTC
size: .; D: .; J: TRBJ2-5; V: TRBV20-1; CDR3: CSARDGHLRGTQYF; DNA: TGCAGTGCTAGAGACGGACACCTTAGAGGGACCCAGTACTTC
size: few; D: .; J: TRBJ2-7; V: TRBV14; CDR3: CASSQDVTGGVSGSFYEQYF; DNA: TGTGCCAGCAGCCAAGATGTGACAGGGGGTGTAAGCGGGAGCTTCTACGAGCAGTACTTC
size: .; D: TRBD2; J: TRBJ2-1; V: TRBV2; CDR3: CASRKGTSGSHEQFF; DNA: TGTGCCAGCAGGAAAGGGACTAGCGGGAGTCATGAGCAGTTCTTC
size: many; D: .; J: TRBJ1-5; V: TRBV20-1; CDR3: CSARDLSDQPQHF; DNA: TGCAGTGCTAGAGACTTGAGCGATCAGCCCCAGCATTTT
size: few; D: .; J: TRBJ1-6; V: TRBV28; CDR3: CASSFRVHNSPLHF; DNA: TGTGCCAGCAGTTTCAGGGTTCATAATTCACCCCTCCACTTT
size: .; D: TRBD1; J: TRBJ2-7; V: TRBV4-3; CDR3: CASSQDPYGTGNSYEQYF; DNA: TGCGCCAGCAGCCAAGATCCGTACGGGACAGGGAATTCCTACGAGCAGTACTTC
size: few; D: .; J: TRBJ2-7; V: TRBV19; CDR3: CASAISPSSYEQYF; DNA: TGTGCCAGTGCCATTTCGCCTAGCTCCTACGAGCAGTACTTC
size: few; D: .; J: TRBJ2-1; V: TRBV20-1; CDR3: CSARGRTTSSYNEQFF; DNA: TGCAGTGCTAGAGGAAGAACTACAAGCTCCTACAATGAGCAGTTCTTC
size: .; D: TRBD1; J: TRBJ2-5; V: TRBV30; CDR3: CAWSDRVGETQYF; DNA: TGTGCCTGGAGCGACAGGGTTGGCGAGACCCAGTACTTC
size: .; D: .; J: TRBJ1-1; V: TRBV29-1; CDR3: CSGGGRNTEAFF; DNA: TGCAGCGGGGGGGGACGGAACACTGAAGCTTTCTTT
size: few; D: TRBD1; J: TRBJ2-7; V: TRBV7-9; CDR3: CASSGTGSPSSYEQYF; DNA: TGTGCCAGCAGCGGGACAGGGAGCCCTAGCTCCTACGAGCAGTACTTC
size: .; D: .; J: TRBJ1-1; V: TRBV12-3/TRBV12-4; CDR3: CASRQQQGTEAFF; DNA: TGTGCCAGCAGGCAACAACAGGGCACTGAAGCTTTCTTT
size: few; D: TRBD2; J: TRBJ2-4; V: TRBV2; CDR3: CASSEYLGTRQNIQYF; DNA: TGTGCCAGCAGTGAATATTTAGGGACTAGACAAAACATTCAGTACTTC
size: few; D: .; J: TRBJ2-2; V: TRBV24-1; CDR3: CATSRRNTGELFF; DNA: TGTGCCACCAGTCGGAGGAACACCGGGGAGCTGTTTTTT
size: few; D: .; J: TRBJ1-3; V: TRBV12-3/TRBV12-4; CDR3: CASSRLSSSGNTIYF; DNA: TGTGCCAGCAGTCGTCTATCGAGCTCTGGAAACACCATATATTTT
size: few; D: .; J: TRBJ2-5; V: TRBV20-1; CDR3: CSASGWGVSQETQYF; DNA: TGCAGTGCTAGTGGCTGGGGGGTTAGCCAAGAGACCCAGTACTTC
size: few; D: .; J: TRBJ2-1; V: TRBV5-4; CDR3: CASSFRQERNHQGSYNEQFF; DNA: TGTGCCAGCAGCTTTCGACAGGAAAGGAACCACCAGGGCTCCTACAATGAGCAGTTCTTC
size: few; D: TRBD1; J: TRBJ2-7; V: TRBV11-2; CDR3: CASRTGGRASPYEQYF; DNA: TGTGCCAGCAGAACAGGGGGGCGGGCTAGTCCCTACGAGCAGTACTTC
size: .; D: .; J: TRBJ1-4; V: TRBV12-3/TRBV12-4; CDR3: CASSPSTDYEKLVF; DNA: TGTGCCAGCAGTCCCTCAACGGACTATGAAAAACTGGTTTTT
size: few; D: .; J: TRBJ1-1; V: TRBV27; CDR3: CASSKRLGVITEAFF; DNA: TGTGCCAGCAGTAAGAGGTTGGGGGTCATCACTGAAGCTTTCTTT
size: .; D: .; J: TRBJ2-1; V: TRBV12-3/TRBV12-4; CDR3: CASSPTGPPFYTNEQFF; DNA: TGTGCCAGCAGTCCGACCGGGCCACCCTTTTATACGAATGAGCAGTTCTTC
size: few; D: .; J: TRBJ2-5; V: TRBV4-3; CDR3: CASSQEMGSLDQETQYF; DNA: TGCGCCAGCAGCCAAGAAATGGGCAGTCTGGACCAAGAGACCCAGTACTTC
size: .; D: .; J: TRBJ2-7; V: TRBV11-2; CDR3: CASSFSGGGGYEQYF; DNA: TGTGCCAGCAGCTTTAGTGGGGGAGGGGGGTACGAGCAGTACTTC
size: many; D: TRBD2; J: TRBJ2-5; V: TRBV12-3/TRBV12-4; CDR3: CASSLSGGQETQYF; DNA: TGTGCCAGCAGTTTGTCGGGAGGCCAAGAGACCCAGTACTTC
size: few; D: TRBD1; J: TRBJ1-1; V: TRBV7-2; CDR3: CASSSGGTAPFF; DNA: TGTGCCAGCAGCTCCGGGGGGACAGCTCCTTTCTTT
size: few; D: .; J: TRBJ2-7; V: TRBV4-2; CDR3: CASSGARSSYEQYF; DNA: TGTGCCAGCAGCGGGGCAAGGAGCTCCTACGAGCAGTACTTC
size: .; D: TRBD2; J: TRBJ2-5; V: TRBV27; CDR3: CASSLEASGRQTQYF; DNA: TGTGCCAGCAGTTTGGAGGCTAGCGGGAGACAGACCCAGTACTTC
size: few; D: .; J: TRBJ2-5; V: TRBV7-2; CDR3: CAIRDETGLQETQYF; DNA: TGTGCCATCCGAGATGAAACGGGGCTCCAAGAGACCCAGTACTTC
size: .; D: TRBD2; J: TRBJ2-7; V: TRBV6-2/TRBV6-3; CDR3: CASSRSGSRYEQYF; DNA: TGTGCCAGCAGCCGTAGCGGGAGCCGGTACGAGCAGTACTTC
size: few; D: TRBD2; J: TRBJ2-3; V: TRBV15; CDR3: CATSSRLAGDTDTQYF; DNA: TGTGCCACCAGCAGCAGACTAGCGGGGGACACAGATACGCAGTATTTT
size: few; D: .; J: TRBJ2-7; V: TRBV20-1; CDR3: CSAERGSPLREQYF; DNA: TGCAGTGCGGAAAGGGGCTCCCCCTTGCGCGAGCAGTACTTC
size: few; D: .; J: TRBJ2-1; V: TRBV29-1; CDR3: CSVEYPSSYNEQFF; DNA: TGCAGCGTTGAATATCCTAGCTCCTACAATGAGCAGTTCTTC
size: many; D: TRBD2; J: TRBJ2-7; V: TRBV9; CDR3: CASSPGLADLYEQYF; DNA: TGTGCCAGCAGCCCAGGACTAGCGGACCTTTACGAGCAGTACTTC
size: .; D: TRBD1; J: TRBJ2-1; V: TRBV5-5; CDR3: CASSLRPGQGARESFF; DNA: TGTGCCAGCAGCCTGCGCCCGGGACAGGGGGCGCGTGAGAGTTTCTTC
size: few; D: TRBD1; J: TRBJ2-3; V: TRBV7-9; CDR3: CASSFGRTGATDTQYF; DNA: TGTGCCAGCAGCTTTGGTCGGACAGGAGCTACAGATACGCAGTATTTT
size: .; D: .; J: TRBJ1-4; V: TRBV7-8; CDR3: CASSPLSNEKLFF; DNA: TGTGCCAGCAGCCCTCTCTCTAATGAAAAACTGTTTTTT
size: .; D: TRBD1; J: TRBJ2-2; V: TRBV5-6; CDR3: CASSLQTGANTGELFF; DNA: TGTGCCAGCAGCCTACAGACAGGGGCGAACACCGGGGAGCTGTTTTTT
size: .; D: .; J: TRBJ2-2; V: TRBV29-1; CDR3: CSVADTGELFF; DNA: TGCAGCGTTGCAGACACCGGGGAGCTGTTTTTT
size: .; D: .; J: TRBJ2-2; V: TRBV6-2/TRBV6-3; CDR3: CASKENLANTGELFF; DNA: TGTGCCAGCAAAGAGAACCTTGCGAACACCGGGGAGCTGTTTTTT
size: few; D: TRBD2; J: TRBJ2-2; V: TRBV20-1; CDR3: CSARPPLSGGYTGELFF; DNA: TGCAGTGCTAGACCCCCCTTGAGCGGGGGATACACCGGGGAGCTGTTTTTT
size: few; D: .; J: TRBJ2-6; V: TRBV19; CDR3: CASSSQTGANVLTF; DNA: TGTGCCAGTAGTTCACAGACTGGGGCCAACGTCCTGACTTTC
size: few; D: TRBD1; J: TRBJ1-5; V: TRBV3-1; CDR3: CASSPDRGRRQPQHF; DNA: TGTGCCAGCAGCCCTGACAGGGGGCGAAGGCAGCCCCAGCATTTT